This T cell receptor (beta chain) was found in a study of T cells after yellow fever vaccination. In the study overall: In the case of low-cell-number fractions, SMART-Seq v4 Ultra Low Input was used for preparation. General observations from the study: Contaminants from the bulk population, in the form of abundant clonotypes, could be found in FACS-sorted repertoires. Few clonotypes appeared in both CD4 and CD8 compartments.

This clonotype was counted a few times. Its antigen is as yet unknown. In making TCR cDNA, 5'RACE template switching added a universal primer site and UMIs to it. Each CDR3 protein gets one entry after TCRdb re-called the 5' RACE reads with MiXCR. The table lists around 100,000 distinct CDR3 sequences, roughly 5.8% of them singletons. J was trimmed by 3 bases and V by 3 bases; bases with no gene match: 11. CDR1 is DFQATT and CDR2 is SNEGSKA in the germline V gene (reference sequence). The CDR3 contains 15 residues. The sample in question was CD8+ T cells sorted from PBMCs, obtained 10 days after the yellow fever booster vaccination. The receptor was derived from a man between 18 and 35 years old who received the YFV17D yellow fever vaccine. J is TRBJ2-7 and V is TRBV20-1; 7 bases agree with TRBD1. The CDR3 nucleotides read TGCAGTGCTAGGGGCCCGGGACAGATTGTCTACGAGCAGTACTTC. It specifies CSARGPGQIVYEQYF.